The 30 T cell receptor beta chains reported below all come from one sample, sequenced in a study of STAT5B mutations in CD4+ large granular lymphocyte leukemia. Profiled with immunoSEQ multiplex PCR; TCRdb holds only in-frame clones, not every one. The repertoire holds about 32,000 clones, with 85% as singletons. Sequencing used CD4+ T cells from blood buffy coats. Receptor source: a human donor in good health.

The chain joins TRBV11-2 to TRBJ2-2; a possible D gene is TRBD2 (6 bases). Trimming left V 6 bases short and J 4 bases short, with 24 bases between. Germline CDR1 and CDR2: SGHAT and FQNNGV. The CDR3 is made up of 18 amino acids. As DNA, the CDR3 is TGTGCCAGCAGAAGGGGAGCGTTCCAAGCGGGTAGCACCGGGGAGCTGTTTTTT. It yields the protein CASRRGAFQAGSTGELFF.

The J gene is TRBJ1-2, the V gene TRBV7-2; tentatively, D is TRBD1 (6 bases). From germline, CDR1 is SGHTA and CDR2 FQGNSA. V lost 5 bases to trimming and J lost 4 bases, with 14 bases between them. This CDR3 has 14 amino acids. The DNA for the CDR3 is TGTGCCAGCAGCGTAACTACAGGGCCCTATGGCTACACCTTC. Translated: CASSVTTGPYGYTF.

This chain joins TRBV19 and TRBJ1-5, with no clear D. There are 13 residues in the CDR3. V shed 7 bases and J shed 9 bases, with 16 bases lying between them. CDR1 and CDR2 from the germline V gene are LNHDA and SQIVND (reference sequence). CDR3 in amino acids: CASIGTVKGPQHF. In DNA form, the CDR3 reads TGTGCCAGTATCGGAACTGTCAAGGGGCCCCAGCATTTT. The full variable domain, completed using reference TRBV19 and TRBJ1-5, is DGGITQSPKYLFRKEGQNVTLSCEQNLNHDAMYWYRQDPGQGLRLIYYSQIVNDFQKGDIAEGYSVSREKKESFPLTVTSAQKNPTAFYLCASIGTVKGPQHFGDGTRLSIL.

This clone turned up a few times. The rearrangement uses TRBV7-2 and TRBJ2-7, with 7 nucleotides matching TRBD2. Germline loops: CDR1 SGHTA, CDR2 FQGNSA. The CDR3 has 13 amino acids. V shed 4 bases, J shed 3 bases, and the junction held 3 bases outside the gene matches. The CDR3 spells CASSYGGSYEQYF. The CDR3 DNA reads as TGTGCCAGCAGCTACGGCGGGAGCTACGAGCAGTACTTC.

This clone occurred once. The V and J genes are TRBV5-1 and TRBJ1-2; 9 bases agree with TRBD1. The CDR3 length is 15 residues. CDR1 SGHRS and CDR2 YFSETQ come from the germline V gene. V gave up 4 bases and J gave up 8 bases; unmatched junction bases: 12. CDR3 bases: TGCGCCAGCAGCAGATCGACAGGGGGGTTAGAGGGCTACACCTTC. Translation gives CASSRSTGGLEGYTF.

The chain links TRBV4-3 to TRBJ1-3, with TRBD1 as a possible D gene (5 bases). CDR1 LGHNA and CDR2 YSLEER come from the germline V gene. V was clipped by 3 bases and J by 2 bases, with 11 bases between them. The CDR3 has 15 residues. The CDR3 loop is CASSQSGSPGNTIYF. The CDR3 DNA sequence: TGCGCCAGCAGCCAGTCAGGGTCCCCTGGAAACACCATATATTTT.

The chain combines TRBV20-1 with TRBJ1-5; D remains unclear. CDR3 length equals 11 residues. The V gene's germline CDR1 is DFQATT and CDR2 SNEGSKA (reference sequence). The germline V and J ends were trimmed by 6 bases and 4 bases, with 7 bases remaining between them. In DNA form, the CDR3 reads TGCAGTGCCGGGTATAATCAGCCCCAGCATTTT. The encoded protein is CSAGYNQPQHF.

Only one count was recorded for this clone. This chain links TRBV14 with TRBJ2-1, with 9 bases lining up with TRBD2. V dropped 0 bases and J dropped 4; count of bases not matched to a gene: 7. Germline loops: CDR1 SGHDN, CDR2 FVKESK. CDR3 size: 17 residues. CDR3 DNA sequence: TGTGCCAGCAGCCAAGATTTTGGGACTAGCAGATACAATGAGCAGTTCTTC. Translation: CASSQDFGTSRYNEQFF. The whole variable domain, filled in from reference TRBV14 and TRBJ2-1, reads EAGVTQFPSHSVIEKGQTVTLRCDPISGHDNLYWYRRVMGKEIKFLLHFVKESKQDESGMPNNRFLAERTGGTYSTLKVQPAELEDSGVYFCASSQDFGTSRYNEQFFGPGTRLTVL.

The chain has TRBV30 and TRBJ2-5; TRBD1 or TRBD2 may be the D gene (5 bases each). CDR3 length equals 11 residues. The ends were cut back, 4 bases at V and 6 bases at J, with 9 bases in the middle. CDR1 GTSNPN and CDR2 SVGIG come from the germline V gene (reference sequence). The CDR3 DNA reads as TGTGCCTGGATGGGGGAGAAGACCCAGTACTTC. Translated, it gives CAWMGEKTQYF. The full variable domain, its missing parts supplied by reference TRBV30 and TRBJ2-5, is SQTIHQWPATLVQPVGSPLSLECTVEGTSNPNLYWYRQAAGRGLQLLFYSVGIGQISSEVPQNLSASRPQDRQFILSSKKLLLSDSGFYLCAWMGEKTQYFGPGTRLLVL.

This chain links TRBV6-6 with TRBJ2-7; tentative D call: TRBD2 (6 bases). V was clipped by 6 bases and J by 2 bases, with 17 bases between them. Germline V CDR1 and CDR2: MNHNY, SVGAGI (reference sequence). This CDR3 spans 15 amino acids. CDR3 DNA: TGTGCCAGCAGCTTTAGGGACTTCGGAGCCTACGAGCAGTACTTC. Encoded protein: CASSFRDFGAYEQYF.

This clone was counted once. The rearrangement links TRBV27 to TRBJ2-1, with D possibly TRBD1 on 6 matching bases. This CDR3 has 15 residues. The V end was cut by 2 bases, the J end by 7 bases, with 15 bases between. Germline V gene data show CDR1 as MNHEY and CDR2 as SMNVEV (reference sequence). In DNA form, the CDR3 reads TGTGCCAGCAGTTTAGAGACAGGAGCTCGTAATGAGCAGTTCTTC. Encoded protein: CASSLETGARNEQFF.

The CDR3 reads CASSLVRGGQPQHF. Here the CDR3 DNA reads TGTGCCAGCAGCTTGGTTAGGGGTGGGCAGCCCCAGCATTTT. The chain recombines TRBV5-5 with TRBJ1-5, with D tentatively TRBD1 (5 bases). The CDR3 extends over 14 amino acids. Per germline, CDR1 SGHKS and CDR2 YYEKEE (reference sequence). V was shortened by 0 bases and J by 7 bases, with 11 bases between the two germline ends.

The chain uses TRBV2 and TRBJ2-1, with a possible D match to TRBD1 (5 bases). The V and J ends lost 4 bases and 5 bases respectively, with 15 bases between them. Germline V gene sequence: CDR1 SNHLY, CDR2 FYNNEI. This CDR3 contains 15 residues. For the CDR3, the DNA is TGTGCCAGCAGTGGACAGTTAATGGACCACAATGAGCAGTTCTTC. It encodes CASSGQLMDHNEQFF. The full variable domain, in which reference TRBV2 and TRBJ2-1 provide the parts outside the CDR3, is EPEVTQTPSHQVTQMGQEVILRCVPISNHLYFYWYRQILGQKVEFLVSFYNNEISEKSEIFDDQFSVERPDGSNFTLKIRSTKLEDSAMYFCASSGQLMDHNEQFFGPGTRLTVL.

This clone has a handful of counts. The rearrangement links TRBV2 to TRBJ2-7, with D tentatively TRBD2 (6 bases). The length of the CDR3 is 15 residues. Germline V lookup: CDR1 SNHLY, CDR2 FYNNEI. V lost 7 bases to trimming and J lost 6 bases, with 22 bases between them. The CDR3 DNA follows: TGTGCCAGCAATGTTGGGGGAGGCCGCTCAGGCGAGCAGTACTTC. Its translation is CASNVGGGRSGEQYF. Full variable domain (rest looked up from reference TRBV2 and TRBJ2-7): EPEVTQTPSHQVTQMGQEVILRCVPISNHLYFYWYRQILGQKVEFLVSFYNNEISEKSEIFDDQFSVERPDGSNFTLKIRSTKLEDSAMYFCASNVGGGRSGEQYFGPGTRLTVT.

J is TRBJ2-3 and V is TRBV5-1, with D possibly being TRBD2 (6 bases). Germline V gene sequence: CDR1 SGHRS, CDR2 YFSETQ. The V gene lost 7 bases and the J gene lost 0 bases, with 6 bases spanning the gap. The CDR3 covers 12 residues. The CDR3 is CASRGSTDTQYF. The CDR3 DNA follows: TGCGCCAGCCGGGGGAGCACAGATACGCAGTATTTT.

This clone has a handful of counts. The chain has TRBV5-4 and TRBJ2-7; D is undetermined. The V and J ends lost 0 bases and 5 bases respectively, with 6 bases between them. The V gene's germline CDR1 is SGHNT and CDR2 YYREEE (reference sequence). The CDR3 length is 12 residues. In DNA, the CDR3 is TGTGCCAGCAGCTTGGAGGGAAACGAGCAGTACTTC. Its protein is CASSLEGNEQYF.

This chain joins TRBV9 and TRBJ1-1, with 8 nucleotides matching TRBD1. Germline CDR1 and CDR2: SGDLS and YYNGEE. V lost 4 bases and J lost 4; bases outside the gene matches: 6. The CDR3 has 14 residues. CDR3 region: CASSRQGPGTEAFF. Written as DNA, the CDR3 is TGTGCCAGCAGCAGACAGGGGCCAGGCACTGAAGCTTTCTTT.

This chain links TRBV23-1 with TRBJ2-1, with D possibly being TRBD1 or TRBD2 (5 bases each). TRBV23-1 is an open reading frame whose function is uncertain. The germline V and J ends were trimmed by 2 bases and 1 base, with 18 bases remaining between them. CDR3 length: 18 amino acids. CDR3 nucleotides: TGCGCCAGCAGTCAACGGAGCCAGGGAAGGACTTCCTACAATGAGCAGTTCTTC. Its translation: CASSQRSQGRTSYNEQFF.

This chain links TRBV7-2 with TRBJ1-1, with D possibly TRBD1 on 6 matching bases. The CDR3 runs 13 residues. In germline, CDR1 is SGHTA, CDR2 FQGNSA. V dropped 5 bases and J dropped 2 bases, with 9 bases sitting between them. The CDR3 here is CASSHRVNTEAFF. The CDR3 DNA follows: TGTGCCAGCAGCCACAGGGTAAACACTGAAGCTTTCTTT. The full variable domain, completed using reference TRBV7-2 and TRBJ1-1, is GAGVSQSPSNKVTEKGKDVELRCDPISGHTALYWYRQSLGQGLEFLIYFQGNSAPDKSGLPSDRFSAERTGGSVSTLTIQRTQQEDSAVYLCASSHRVNTEAFFGQGTRLTVV.

V usage is TRBV7-2 and J usage is TRBJ2-4; D gene uncertain. Trimming pared 5 bases from V and 7 bases from J, leaving 15 bases between. The CDR3 length is 14 residues. CDR1 and CDR2 (germline): SGHTA, FQGNSA. As DNA, the CDR3 is TGTGCCAGCAGCCCGCGGTACACAAGGAACATTCAGTACTTC. Translation gives CASSPRYTRNIQYF.

This chain connects TRBV4-1 to TRBJ2-5, with D perhaps matching TRBD2 (5 bases). V lost 1 base and J 2 bases, leaving 8 bases between the germline ends. Germline V CDR1 and CDR2: MGHRA, YSYEKL. The CDR3 runs to 14 residues. CDR3 protein: CASSQGIAQETQYF. CDR3 DNA sequence: TGCGCCAGCAGCCAAGGAATAGCGCAAGAGACCCAGTACTTC.

The V gene is TRBV6-4, the J gene TRBJ2-2; TRBD2 matches 9 bases. Losses at the gene ends were 4 bases for V and 4 bases for J; bases not matched to a gene: 4. This CDR3 is built from 15 residues. Germline loops: CDR1 MRHNA, CDR2 SNTAGT. The CDR3 region is CASSVRAGGTGELFF. CDR3 bases: TGTGCCAGCAGTGTACGAGCGGGAGGCACCGGGGAGCTGTTTTTT.

V is TRBV5-1 and J is TRBJ2-7, with 8 bases matching TRBD2. Germline CDR1 reads SGHRS; CDR2 reads YFSETQ. V shed 7 bases and J 5 bases; nucleotides not matched to a gene: 17. CDR3 length: 16 residues. CDR3 DNA sequence: TGCGCCAGCCAAGGGGGGGTGGCGGGAGGTTTCGACGAGCAGTACTTC. As protein: CASQGGVAGGFDEQYF.

V is TRBV4-2 and J is TRBJ2-7; 8 positions agree with TRBD2. From germline, CDR1 is LGHNA and CDR2 YNFKEQ. V shed 3 bases and J 6 bases; nucleotides not matched to a gene: 7. The CDR3 spans 14 residues. The CDR3 DNA follows: TGTGCCAGCAGCCACGGGACTAGAGGCCTCGAGCAGTACTTC. Protein: CASSHGTRGLEQYF.

This clone appeared a single time. The chain is built from TRBV6-5 and TRBJ2-7; a possible D gene is TRBD2 (6 bases). The CDR3 extends over 14 amino acids. Trimming pared 7 bases from V and 0 bases from J, leaving 13 bases between. Germline V lookup: CDR1 MNHEY, CDR2 SVGAGI. This chain's CDR3 is CASTEGGSSYEQYF. CDR3 DNA sequence: TGTGCCAGCACGGAGGGAGGTAGCTCCTACGAGCAGTACTTC.

The V and J genes are TRBV27 and TRBJ2-6; D not certain. Deletions cut 2 bases from V and 4 bases from J, with 3 bases between. Germline V CDR1 and CDR2: MNHEY, SMNVEV (reference sequence). The CDR3 extends over 13 amino acids. The CDR3 nucleotides read TGTGCCAGCAGTTTAGCGGGGGCCAACGTCCTGACTTTC. Amino acids: CASSLAGANVLTF.

The chain links TRBV7-9 to TRBJ2-3; TRBD1 matches 9 bases. The CDR3 has 16 amino acids. Germline V gene lookup returns CDR1 SEHNR and CDR2 FQNEAQ (reference sequence). V shed 4 bases and J 3 bases; nucleotides not matched to a gene: 8. CDR3: CASSWGGQGQTDTQYF. CDR3 in DNA: TGTGCCAGCAGCTGGGGGGGACAGGGCCAAACAGATACGCAGTATTTT. Filled out from reference TRBV7-9 and TRBJ2-3, the complete variable domain reads DTGVSQNPRHKITKRGQNVTFRCDPISEHNRLYWYRQTLGQGPEFLTYFQNEAQLEKSRLLSDRFSAERPKGSFSTLEIQRTEQGDSAMYLCASSWGGQGQTDTQYFGPGTRLTVL.

The J gene is TRBJ2-1, the V gene TRBV5-1; TRBD2 agrees at 9 bases. The ends lost 3 bases at V and 0 bases at J; junction bases unmatched: 1. The CDR3 extends over 15 amino acids. Germline CDR1 is SGHRS and CDR2 is YFSETQ. This CDR3 reads CASSYSGSSYNEQFF. CDR3 bases: TGCGCCAGCAGCTATAGCGGGAGCTCCTACAATGAGCAGTTCTTC. Based on the CDR3 plus reference TRBV5-1 and TRBJ2-1, the full variable domain is KAGVTQTPRYLIKTRGQQVTLSCSPISGHRSVSWYQQTPGQGLQFLFEYFSETQRNKGNFPGRFSGRQFSNSRSEMNVSTLELGDSALYLCASSYSGSSYNEQFFGPGTRLTVL.

The rearrangement links TRBV2 to TRBJ2-6; D uncertain. Trimming removed 10 bases from V and 2 bases from J, with 9 bases in between. This CDR3 has 13 amino acids. Germline V gene sequence: CDR1 SNHLY, CDR2 FYNNEI. CDR3: CATDWAGANVLTF. DNA for the CDR3: TGTGCCACCGACTGGGCTGGGGCCAACGTCCTGACTTTC. The whole variable domain, remainder taken from reference TRBV2 and TRBJ2-6, is EPEVTQTPSHQVTQMGQEVILRCVPISNHLYFYWYRQILGQKVEFLVSFYNNEISEKSEIFDDQFSVERPDGSNFTLKIRSTKLEDSAMYFCATDWAGANVLTFGAGSRLTVL.

The chain combines TRBV10-3 with TRBJ2-7; 8 bases match TRBD2. The CDR3 sequence is 13 residues long. Germline V lookup: CDR1 ENHRY, CDR2 SYGVKD. Trimming removed 10 bases from V and 3 bases from J; junction bases left unmatched: 8. The CDR3 loop reads CASSGTLGYEQYF. The DNA of the CDR3 is TGTGCCAGTAGCGGGACCTTGGGCTACGAGCAGTACTTC.